What follows are 20 T cell receptor beta chains derived from one specimen sequenced in a study of cytomegalovirus exposure and HLA in healthy donors (dated by TCRdb to between 2016 and 2019). Library construction relied on the immunoSEQ multiplex PCR assay. The source is immuneACCESS, and TCRdb retained only in-frame sequences with V and J called. Part of the clones is not carried over; for the studies checked, unresolved V genes explain less than half of this, and the remainder is unexplained. The sample includes roughly 190,000 clones, with around 86% observed a single time. Jointly, the top ten make up roughly 1.5% of the sample. Specimen: PBMCs. The receptors were gathered from a woman younger than 35 in good health and CMV-seronegative.

The chain recombines TRBV5-6 with TRBJ2-3; D remains ambiguous. This CDR3 comprises 15 residues. The V end lost 0 bases, the J end lost 0 bases, and 8 bases lay between the germline ends. CDR1 is SGHDT, CDR2 YYEEEE, per germline. Here the CDR3 DNA reads TGTGCCAGCAGCTTGGACGAAGCTAGCACAGATACGCAGTATTTT. Protein sequence: CASSLDEASTDTQYF. Full variable domain (remainder filled in from reference TRBV5-6 and TRBJ2-3): DAGVTQSPTHLIKTRGQQVTLRCSPKSGHDTVSWYQQALGQGPQFIFQYYEEEERQRGNFPDRFSGHQFPNYSSELNVNALLLGDSALYLCASSLDEASTDTQYFGPGTRLTVL.

In nucleotides, the CDR3 is TGTGCCAGCAGGGGGCGCGATAACACTGAAGCTTTCTTT. Translation gives CASRGRDNTEAFF. The chain couples TRBV6-6 to TRBJ1-1; a weak D match, TRBD1 (5 bases). Looked up from germline, CDR1 is MNHNY and CDR2 is SVGAGI (reference sequence). The CDR3 extends over 13 amino acids. Trimming removed 6 bases at V and 2 bases at J, with 10 bases between.

The chain combines TRBV7-9 with TRBJ1-5; D is perhaps TRBD1 (5 bases). The germline V gene encodes CDR1 SEHNR and CDR2 FQNEAQ (reference sequence). The CDR3 runs 15 residues. V was clipped by 5 bases and J by 4 bases, with 15 bases between them. The CDR3 loop reads CASSRAGQGNQPQHF. The CDR3 DNA follows: TGTGCCAGCAGCCGAGCAGGGCAAGGGAATCAGCCCCAGCATTTT.

V is TRBV5-4 and J is TRBJ2-1; 9 nucleotides agree with TRBD2. Germline V gene lookup returns CDR1 SGHNT and CDR2 YYREEE (reference sequence). With V trimmed by 4 bases and J by 7 bases, 15 bases remained unmatched. The CDR3 contains 17 residues. DNA of the CDR3: TGTGCCAGCAGCGGTAAACGGACTAGCGCTTTAAGGAATGAGCAGTTCTTC. It codes for CASSGKRTSALRNEQFF.

The chain joins TRBV5-6 to TRBJ1-2; D gene uncertain. In germline, CDR1 is SGHDT, CDR2 YYEEEE. The ends were cut back, 4 bases at V and 2 bases at J, with 18 bases in the middle. CDR3 length: 16 residues. CDR3 sequence: CASSLKYSQRNYGYTF. CDR3 sequence (DNA): TGTGCCAGCAGCCTAAAATACAGCCAGAGAAACTATGGCTACACCTTC.

V usage is TRBV11-1 and J usage is TRBJ1-3; the match to TRBD1 covers 9 bases. The J segment lost 2 bases and the V segment lost 4 bases, leaving 9 bases of the junction unmatched. Germline V lookup: CDR1 SGHAT, CDR2 FQDESV (reference sequence). This CDR3 spans 17 amino acids. The CDR3: CASSSWTGVNPGNTIYF. Written as DNA, the CDR3 is TGTGCCAGCAGCTCTTGGACAGGGGTGAATCCTGGAAACACCATATATTTT.

The J gene is TRBJ1-2, the V gene TRBV6-1; D ambiguous. The CDR3 length is 12 residues. CDR1 and CDR2 (germline): MNHNS, SASEGT. Deletions cut 9 bases from V and 2 bases from J, with 10 bases between. The CDR3 sequence is CASSRSNYGYTF. As DNA, the CDR3 is TGTGCCAGTAGCCGGAGCAACTATGGCTACACCTTC.

The V call is TRBV30, the J call TRBJ1-1; D perhaps matches TRBD1 (6 bases). Germline lookup yields CDR1 GTSNPN and CDR2 SVGIG (reference sequence). Trimming took off 4 bases at V and 3 bases at J, with 15 bases between the two ends. The CDR3 runs to 14 residues. The CDR3: CAWIGQSKDTEAFF. CDR3 coding DNA: TGTGCCTGGATTGGACAGAGTAAAGACACTGAAGCTTTCTTT.

V usage is TRBV18 and J usage is TRBJ2-7; D unclear. The V end lost 3 bases, the J end lost 5 bases, and 11 bases lay between the germline ends. CDR1 is KGHSH and CDR2 is LQKENI in the germline V gene. The CDR3 extends over 13 amino acids. The CDR3 reads CASSPNLSDEQYF. CDR3 nucleotides: TGTGCCAGCTCACCCAACTTATCTGACGAGCAGTACTTC.

The chain has TRBV5-6 and TRBJ2-7; 8 bases map to TRBD2. CDR1 and CDR2 from the germline V gene are SGHDT and YYEEEE. This CDR3 is 17 amino acids long. The junction had 8 bases not matched to a gene; V was cut back by 0 bases and J by 0 bases. This CDR3 reads CASSLEGGGRLSYEQYF. The CDR3 nucleotides read TGTGCCAGCAGCTTGGAGGGCGGGGGGCGCCTCTCCTACGAGCAGTACTTC. Variable domain in full (rest from reference TRBV5-6 and TRBJ2-7): DAGVTQSPTHLIKTRGQQVTLRCSPKSGHDTVSWYQQALGQGPQFIFQYYEEEERQRGNFPDRFSGHQFPNYSSELNVNALLLGDSALYLCASSLEGGGRLSYEQYFGPGTRLTVT.

This chain joins TRBV25-1 and TRBJ2-1; 9 bases line up with TRBD2. With V trimmed by 3 bases and J by 6 bases, 9 bases remained unmatched. The CDR3 contains 16 residues. Per the germline V gene, CDR1 is MGHDK and CDR2 is SYGVNS. This CDR3 reads CASSDMGLAGPNEQFF. The CDR3 DNA is TGTGCCAGCAGTGACATGGGGCTAGCGGGACCCAATGAGCAGTTCTTC.

This clone was picked up a small number of times. J is TRBJ2-7 and V is TRBV6-1, with 8 bases lining up with TRBD1. With V trimmed by 7 bases and J by 3 bases, 8 bases remained unmatched. The CDR3 is 14 residues long. Germline V lookup: CDR1 MNHNS, CDR2 SASEGT. The CDR3 DNA reads as TGTGCCAGCACTGACAGGGGATACAGCTACGAGCAGTACTTC. Its protein product is CASTDRGYSYEQYF.

The chain combines TRBV5-1 with TRBJ1-1; D possibly corresponds to TRBD1 (6 bases). Germline V gives CDR1 SGHRS, CDR2 YFSETQ. The V gene lost 0 bases and the J gene lost 9 bases, with 12 bases spanning the gap. The CDR3 spans 13 residues. The CDR3 coding sequence is TGCGCCAGCAGCTTGGAGGGACAAGACCAAGCTTTCTTT. Encoded protein: CASSLEGQDQAFF.

The rearrangement joins TRBV30 to TRBJ1-3, with 11 positions matching TRBD1. The CDR3 sequence is 17 residues long. V gave up 4 bases and J gave up 3 bases; unmatched junction bases: 11. The germline V gene has CDR1 GTSNPN and CDR2 SVGIG (reference sequence). The CDR3 loop reads CAWTRWTGGADGNTIYF. The DNA for the CDR3 is TGTGCCTGGACGCGCTGGACAGGGGGCGCGGATGGAAACACCATATATTTT.

This chain uses TRBV13 with TRBJ1-1; maybe TRBD1 (6 bases). Germline assignment: CDR1 PRHDT and CDR2 FYEKMQ (reference sequence). With 5 bases removed from V and 0 bases from J, the gap between germline ends came to 13 bases. The CDR3 covers 15 residues. The CDR3 here is CASSVVGAVNTEAFF. CDR3 DNA sequence: TGTGCCAGCAGCGTAGTGGGGGCCGTGAACACTGAAGCTTTCTTT. The full variable domain, rest sourced from reference TRBV13 and TRBJ1-1, is AAGVIQSPRHLIKEKRETATLKCYPIPRHDTVYWYQQGPGQDPQFLISFYEKMQSDKGSIPDRFSAQQFSDYHSELNMSSLELGDSALYFCASSVVGAVNTEAFFGQGTRLTVV.

The chain carries TRBV6-5 and TRBJ1-3; D may be TRBD1 (6 bases). V lost 6 bases and J 2 bases, leaving 14 bases between the germline ends. Germline values: CDR1 MNHEY, CDR2 SVGAGI. The CDR3 is 15 amino acids. The CDR3 nucleotides are TGTGCCAGCAGCTCGGGACAACTTACTGGAAACACCATATATTTT. Residues: CASSSGQLTGNTIYF.

The chain joins TRBV5-4 to TRBJ2-7, with a possible D match to TRBD2 (5 bases). The V gene lost 3 bases and the J gene lost 4 bases, with 14 bases spanning the gap. CDR3 length equals 14 residues. Per the germline V gene, CDR1 is SGHNT and CDR2 is YYREEE (reference sequence). In nucleotides, the CDR3 is TGTGCCAGCAGCTCCCCGGACTTCCCTTACGAGCAGTACTTC. Its protein product is CASSSPDFPYEQYF.

The rearrangement joins TRBV18 to TRBJ1-2; weak D call: TRBD1 (5 bases). The V gene lost 2 bases and the J gene lost 2 bases, with 9 bases spanning the gap. This CDR3 has 14 residues. Germline values: CDR1 KGHSH, CDR2 LQKENI. CDR3 protein: CASSPTSGNYGYTF. The CDR3 DNA reads TGTGCCAGCTCACCAACGTCAGGGAACTATGGCTACACCTTC.

This chain links TRBV29-1 with TRBJ1-1; 7 bases match TRBD1. V trimming: 4 bases; J trimming: 0 bases; junction bases outside the gene matches: 2. This CDR3 has 13 amino acids. CDR1 is SQVTM and CDR2 is ANQGSEA in the germline V gene. The CDR3 loop reads CSVVTGMNTEAFF. The CDR3 DNA sequence: TGCAGCGTTGTGACAGGGATGAACACTGAAGCTTTCTTT.

The chain carries TRBV15 and TRBJ2-3; TRBD2 matches 7 bases. In germline, CDR1 is LNHNV, CDR2 YYDKDF (reference sequence). The CDR3 covers 14 residues. The V gene end was trimmed by 3 bases and the J gene end by 0 bases; junction bases not matched to a gene: 0. This chain's CDR3 is CATSRRGSTDTQYF. The CDR3 DNA reads as TGTGCCACCAGCAGGCGGGGGAGCACAGATACGCAGTATTTT.